These T cell receptor beta chains were read from a single sample in a study of T cell responses to AZD1222 COVID-19 vaccine. Clones were read by immunoSEQ multiplex PCR, and TCRdb kept only the in-frame ones, dropping some. The sample lists roughly 180,000 clones, more than 85% occurring once. This sample comprised peripheral blood, obtained 28 days after the second AZD1222 dose. Receptors were obtained from an adult who received the AZD1222 COVID-19 vaccine. The CDR3 runs from the conserved cysteine through the conserved F or W. The order of the fields is J gene, D gene, V gene, clone size, CDR3 protein, CDR3 DNA. The D gene is left open where the match is weak. Some rows mark clone size as missing; the rest say once, few, many or name a class of expanded clone.

TRBJ2-1	-	TRBV27	-	CASSSPYRTFNEQFF	TGTGCCAGCAGTTCCCCCTACAGGACCTTTAATGAGCAGTTCTTC
TRBJ2-7	-	TRBV12-3/TRBV12-4	-	CASSRDGGDEQYF	TGTGCCAGCAGCCGGGACGGCGGCGACGAGCAGTACTTC
TRBJ1-5	-	TRBV30	-	CAWRISNQPQHF	TGTGCCTGGAGGATATCAAATCAGCCCCAGCATTTT
TRBJ1-3	-	TRBV12-5	-	CASGTTGSGNTIYF	TGTGCTAGTGGCACGACAGGCTCTGGAAACACCATATATTTT
TRBJ1-1	-	TRBV5-5	-	CASSPRHSRGTEAFF	TGTGCCAGCAGCCCTAGACATTCTCGGGGCACTGAAGCTTTCTTT
TRBJ1-2	TRBD1	TRBV27	-	CASRHSGTGNGYTF	TGTGCCAGCAGACATTCCGGGACAGGGAATGGCTACACCTTC
TRBJ1-1	-	TRBV6-1	-	CASSDVGLTTEAFF	TGTGCCAGCAGTGATGTAGGGTTGACCACTGAAGCTTTCTTT
TRBJ2-7	-	TRBV5-1	once	CASSLIGGQTYEQYF	TGCGCCAGCAGCTTGATTGGGGGGCAGACTTACGAGCAGTACTTC
TRBJ2-1	-	TRBV9	-	CASSPGPYNEQFF	TGTGCCAGCAGCCCGGGCCCCTACAATGAGCAGTTCTTC
TRBJ2-3	TRBD1	TRBV6-4	-	CASSDGQGADTQYF	TGTGCCAGCAGTGACGGGCAGGGGGCAGATACGCAGTATTTT
TRBJ2-3	TRBD1	TRBV28	-	CASSLDRAKFSSTDTQYF	TGTGCCAGCAGTCTGGACAGGGCAAAGTTTTCTAGCACAGATACGCAGTATTTT
TRBJ2-2	-	TRBV5-1	-	CASSLGDNANTGELFF	TGCGCCAGCAGCTTAGGGGACAACGCGAACACCGGGGAGCTGTTTTTT
TRBJ2-1	-	TRBV11-3	-	CASSRRSYNEQFF	TGTGCCAGCAGCCGGCGGAGCTACAATGAGCAGTTCTTC
TRBJ1-1	-	TRBV2	-	CASSEDRGGVTEAFF	TGTGCCAGCAGTGAAGATAGGGGAGGGGTGACTGAAGCTTTCTTT
TRBJ1-2	-	TRBV7-3	-	CASSAYQPANYGYTF	TGTGCCAGCAGCGCCTATCAACCCGCTAACTATGGCTACACCTTC
TRBJ2-3	-	TRBV5-4	-	CASSLSSSRSQYF	TGTGCCAGCAGCTTGTCATCCAGTCGGTCGCAGTATTTT
TRBJ2-7	-	TRBV6-1	-	CASSSRAVAMYEQYF	TGTGCCAGCAGTTCCAGGGCGGTAGCTATGTACGAGCAGTACTTC
TRBJ2-3	TRBD2	TRBV5-1	-	CASSLARLAGDTQYF	TGCGCCAGCAGCTTGGCTCGACTAGCGGGAGATACGCAGTATTTT
TRBJ2-7	TRBD1	TRBV20-1	-	CSASFPGTGSREQYF	TGCAGTGCTAGTTTCCCCGGGACAGGTTCACGCGAGCAGTACTTC
TRBJ2-7	TRBD1	TRBV15	-	CATSRRTRTGDEQYF	TGTGCCACCAGCAGACGCACCCGGACAGGTGACGAGCAGTACTTC
TRBJ2-7	TRBD1	TRBV6-5	-	CASSVKGAGEQYF	TGTGCCAGCAGCGTCAAGGGGGCTGGGGAGCAGTACTTC
TRBJ2-3	TRBD2	TRBV5-1	-	CASSPTSGRAPDTQYF	TGCGCCAGCAGCCCGACTAGCGGGAGGGCCCCAGATACGCAGTATTTT
TRBJ1-3	-	TRBV5-1	-	CASRTDGYSGNTIYF	TGCGCCAGCAGGACCGACGGATACTCTGGAAACACCATATATTTT
TRBJ1-2	TRBD1	TRBV5-1	once	CASSLIPGQESQGYTF	TGCGCCAGCAGCCTTATTCCGGGACAGGAGTCCCAAGGCTACACCTTC
TRBJ1-3	-	TRBV11-2	-	CASRGAVGNTIYF	TGTGCCAGCAGGGGGGCAGTTGGAAACACCATATATTTT
TRBJ1-2	TRBD1	TRBV12-3/TRBV12-4	once	CASSLTGGGGYTF	TGTGCCAGCAGTTTAACAGGGGGGGGTGGCTACACCTTC
TRBJ1-2	TRBD1	TRBV28	-	CASSPPGQGAIRTF	TGTGCCAGCAGTCCACCGGGACAGGGGGCGATCCGGACCTTC
TRBJ1-2	-	TRBV13	-	CASSFGGTRYGYTF	TGTGCCAGCAGCTTTGGCGGGACGCGGTATGGCTACACCTTC
TRBJ2-1	TRBD2	TRBV12-3/TRBV12-4	-	CASSLAGGEQFF	TGTGCCAGCAGCCTAGCGGGGGGTGAGCAGTTCTTC
TRBJ2-7	TRBD2	TRBV18	-	CASSTNSGSGGEQYF	TGTGCCAGCTCCACAAATAGCGGGAGCGGGGGCGAGCAGTACTTC
TRBJ1-4	-	TRBV29-1	-	CSVGGRMPNEKLFF	TGCAGCGTTGGGGGGCGCATGCCTAATGAAAAACTGTTTTTT
TRBJ2-5	TRBD2	TRBV4-2	few	CASSPFLDSGEETQYF	TGTGCCAGCAGTCCGTTCTTAGATAGCGGGGAAGAGACCCAGTACTTC
TRBJ2-7	TRBD1	TRBV19	-	CASSGQGRAGQQYF	TGTGCCAGTAGCGGACAGGGGCGGGCCGGGCAGCAGTACTTC
TRBJ2-7	TRBD1	TRBV10-3	-	CAIRGTGRSYEQYF	TGTGCCATCAGGGGGACAGGGAGGAGTTACGAGCAGTACTTC
TRBJ2-5	-	TRBV1	-	CTSSQGDWETQYF	TGCACCAGCAGCCAAGGGGACTGGGAGACCCAGTACTTC
TRBJ1-6	TRBD1	TRBV11-2	-	CASSSGTGRTYNSPLHF	TGTGCCAGCAGCTCAGGGACAGGGAGAACCTATAATTCACCCCTCCACTTT
TRBJ2-3	-	TRBV12-3/TRBV12-4	-	CASRPPSPDTQYF	TGTGCCAGCAGACCCCCTTCTCCAGATACGCAGTATTTT
TRBJ1-1	TRBD1	TRBV6-1	once	CASSEVGQGSGEAFF	TGTGCCAGCAGTGAGGTAGGACAGGGGTCGGGTGAAGCTTTCTTT
TRBJ2-3	TRBD1	TRBV10-3	-	CAISADRDRAATDTQYF	TGTGCCATCAGTGCAGATAGGGACAGGGCGGCGACAGATACGCAGTATTTT
TRBJ1-5	-	TRBV4-2	-	CASSQERGADQPQHF	TGTGCCAGCAGCCAAGAGCGGGGGGCGGATCAGCCCCAGCATTTT
TRBJ2-2	-	TRBV6-5	-	CASRYANTGELFF	TGTGCCAGCCGGTACGCGAACACCGGGGAGCTGTTTTTT
TRBJ2-7	-	TRBV11-3	-	CASSLVQLALSRSYEQYF	TGTGCCAGCAGCTTAGTACAGCTAGCGCTGTCTCGCTCCTACGAGCAGTACTTC
TRBJ1-2	-	TRBV10-2	once	CASTAGDYGYTF	TGCGCCAGTACGGCCGGGGACTATGGCTACACCTTC
TRBJ1-1	TRBD1	TRBV5-1	-	CASSAQPTGMNTEAFF	TGCGCCAGCAGCGCTCAACCGACAGGGATGAACACTGAAGCTTTCTTT
TRBJ1-2	-	TRBV15	-	CATSRDQRDYGYTF	TGTGCCACCAGCAGAGATCAGCGCGACTATGGCTACACCTTC
TRBJ2-5	TRBD2	TRBV24-1	-	CATSDPGTSLETQYF	TGTGCCACCAGTGACCCCGGGACTAGCCTAGAGACCCAGTACTTC
TRBJ2-1	-	TRBV7-7	-	CASSPHGSSYNEQFF	TGTGCTAGCAGCCCCCATGGGAGCTCCTACAATGAGCAGTTCTTC
TRBJ1-2	TRBD1	TRBV9	-	CASSSSDRAFTFRNGYTF	TGTGCCAGCAGCTCCTCGGACAGGGCATTTACGTTTCGGAATGGCTACACCTTC
TRBJ1-3	-	TRBV11-2	-	CASSLVGNSGNTIYF	TGTGCCAGCAGCTTAGTGGGCAACTCTGGAAACACCATATATTTT
TRBJ2-5	TRBD2	TRBV10-3	-	CAISEGVAGDSETQYF	TGTGCCATCAGTGAGGGAGTAGCGGGAGATTCAGAGACCCAGTACTTC
TRBJ2-2	-	TRBV7-9	few	CASSPSTSSGPGELFF	TGTGCCAGCAGCCCCAGTACTAGCTCGGGTCCCGGGGAGCTGTTTTTT
TRBJ1-6	-	TRBV5-8	-	CASRGRNDSPLHF	TGTGCCAGCAGGGGGCGGAATGATTCACCCCTCCACTTT
TRBJ2-7	-	TRBV24-1	-	CATSPYPRDPRRYF	TGTGCCACCAGTCCTTATCCCCGGGACCCCCGACGGTACTTC
TRBJ2-1	TRBD2	TRBV30	-	CASNLWTSGRSDEQFF	TGTGCCTCGAATCTTTGGACTAGCGGGAGGAGCGATGAGCAGTTCTTC
TRBJ1-6	-	TRBV18	once	CASSPEEASPLHF	TGTGCCAGCTCACCAGAGGAGGCTTCACCCCTCCACTTT